What follows are 13 T cell receptor beta chains derived from one specimen sequenced in a study of blood T cell repertoires in COVID-19. Method: immunoSEQ multiplex PCR; TCRdb's copy keeps in-frame clones and lacks some. The sample contains around 66,000 clones, about four fifths of which appear only once. The sequenced material came from peripheral blood. Every receptor here comes from a human donor in a cohort sampled during active COVID-19.

The gene calls are TRBV25-1 and TRBJ1-1; D possibly corresponds to TRBD1 (5 bases). The germline V and J ends were trimmed by 0 bases and 7 bases, with 15 bases remaining between them. From germline, CDR1 is MGHDK and CDR2 SYGVNS. This CDR3 has 15 residues. The CDR3 region is CASSEYGAEYLEAFF. The CDR3 coding sequence is TGTGCCAGCAGTGAATATGGGGCGGAGTATCTTGAAGCTTTCTTT.

This clone has just one count. The rearrangement joins TRBV5-1 to TRBJ2-3; TRBD2 matches 15 bases. The V gene end was trimmed by 4 bases and the J gene end by 0 bases; junction bases not matched to a gene: 6. Germline lookup yields CDR1 SGHRS and CDR2 YFSETQ. CDR3 length: 18 amino acids. In DNA, the CDR3 is TGCGCCAGCAGCCCACCGGGACTAGCGGGAGGCAGCACAGATACGCAGTATTTT. This codes for CASSPPGLAGGSTDTQYF.

Only one count was recorded for this clone. The chain combines TRBV7-2 with TRBJ1-4; a possible D gene is TRBD1 (6 bases). CDR1 SGHTA and CDR2 FQGNSA come from the germline V gene. V lost 4 bases and J lost 8, with 17 bases in between. CDR3 length: 15 amino acids. CDR3 nucleotide sequence: TGTGCCAGCAGCTCGTCGGGGGGCGCGTACGAAAAACTGTTTTTT. This encodes CASSSSGGAYEKLFF.

The chain is built from TRBV2 and TRBJ1-4; D uncertain. Per the germline V gene, CDR1 is SNHLY and CDR2 is FYNNEI. V lost 3 bases to trimming and J lost 11 bases, with 7 bases between them. CDR3 length: 11 residues. CDR3 DNA sequence: TGTGCCAGCAGTGATTACCAGAAACTGTTTTTT. Protein product: CASSDYQKLFF.

V is TRBV19 and J is TRBJ1-1, with TRBD1 as a possible D gene (5 bases). With 5 bases removed from V and 4 bases from J, the gap between germline ends came to 14 bases. The CDR3 has 14 residues. Germline V CDR1 and CDR2: LNHDA, SQIVND (reference sequence). The CDR3: CASSAGRAGTEAFF. The CDR3 DNA sequence: TGTGCCAGTAGTGCAGGGAGGGCCGGCACTGAAGCTTTCTTT.

This clone has a handful of counts. The chain links TRBV13 to TRBJ2-7, with D perhaps TRBD1 (6 bases). Germline V gene sequence: CDR1 PRHDT, CDR2 FYEKMQ (reference sequence). The V and J ends lost 5 bases and 5 bases respectively, with 16 bases between them. The CDR3 runs to 14 residues. The CDR3 DNA follows: TGTGCCAGCAGCATAAGCAGGGGTGTGAACGAGCAGTACTTC. It yields the protein CASSISRGVNEQYF.

The V gene is TRBV9, the J gene TRBJ1-3; D uncertain. Germline loops: CDR1 SGDLS, CDR2 YYNGEE. The V end was cut by 0 bases, the J end by 0 bases, with 10 bases between. The CDR3 is 16 residues long. CDR3 sequence: CASSVGLTPSGNTIYF. The CDR3 DNA follows: TGTGCCAGCAGCGTAGGGTTGACTCCCTCTGGAAACACCATATATTTT.

This chain uses TRBV11-1 with TRBJ2-7, with 11 bases fitting TRBD1. Germline CDR1 reads SGHAT; CDR2 reads FQDESV (reference sequence). V shed 5 bases and J 6 bases; nucleotides not matched to a gene: 9. The CDR3 totals 15 residues. This CDR3 is CASSARTGGASEQYF. CDR3 sequence (DNA): TGTGCCAGCAGCGCCAGGACAGGGGGCGCGTCCGAGCAGTACTTC.

There are a few counts of this clone. CDR3 residues: CAWSVRGSAIYF. CDR3 bases: TGTGCCTGGAGTGTAAGGGGGTCCGCCATATATTTT. This chain uses TRBV30 with TRBJ1-3; the D gene is possibly TRBD1 (6 bases). This CDR3 region has 12 residues. Germline V gene sequence: CDR1 GTSNPN, CDR2 SVGIG (reference sequence). V dropped 0 bases and J dropped 11 bases, with 11 bases sitting between them.

The V gene is TRBV5-1, the J gene TRBJ2-1; 7 bases line up with TRBD2. From germline, CDR1 is SGHRS and CDR2 YFSETQ. The CDR3 has 16 amino acids. The V gene end was trimmed by 4 bases and the J gene end by 5 bases; junction bases not matched to a gene: 12. The CDR3 DNA reads as TGCGCCAGCAGCCGGTGGGGCGGGAGAGGCCACAATGAGCAGTTCTTC. Its protein is CASSRWGGRGHNEQFF.

V gene TRBV7-2 combines with J gene TRBJ2-1, with D possibly matching TRBD1 (6 bases). V dropped 5 bases and J dropped 0 bases, with 14 bases sitting between them. The germline CDR1 and CDR2 sequences are SGHTA and FQGNSA. The CDR3 covers 16 residues. CDR3 coding DNA: TGTGCCAGCAGCACCCGGACGGACAGCTCCTACAATGAGCAGTTCTTC. It encodes CASSTRTDSSYNEQFF.

The chain combines TRBV11-3 with TRBJ1-5; maybe TRBD1 (6 bases). CDR1 and CDR2 (germline): SGHNT, YENEEA. This CDR3 is built from 15 residues. Trimming pared 0 bases from V and 5 bases from J, leaving 11 bases between. The CDR3 nucleotides are TGTGCCAGCAGCTTAGATTCGTGGACAGATCAGCCCCAGCATTTT. It encodes CASSLDSWTDQPQHF.

The chain carries TRBV5-1 and TRBJ2-3, with 12 bases matching TRBD1. J gave up 4 bases and V 0 bases, and 9 bases lay outside the gene matches. Germline V gives CDR1 SGHRS, CDR2 YFSETQ. CDR3 size: 18 residues. This CDR3 is CASSLDGTGGFMADTQYF. The CDR3, as DNA: TGCGCCAGCAGCTTGGATGGGACAGGGGGCTTCATGGCAGATACGCAGTATTTT.